Following are 14 T cell receptor beta chains from one sample sequenced in a study of T cells in Graves' hyperthyroidism and ophthalmopathy. Amplified TCR beta CDR3 regions came from RNA transcripts. HTBI primers were used for first-round RT-PCR of the TCR CDR3. TCRdb fed the multiplex PCR reads into MiXCR, producing one record per CDR3 protein. Of around 660,000 distinct CDR3 sequences in the sample, just under 45% were seen once. The sample taken for sequencing was peripheral blood or thyroid tissue (not recorded which). Receptors were obtained from an adult man with Graves' disease, either hyperthyroidism or ophthalmopathy (not recorded which).

In its sample, this clonotype was seen many times. The chain recombines TRBV24-1 with TRBJ1-2; 7 bases agree with TRBD1. There are 17 residues in the CDR3. V lost 2 bases to trimming and J lost 0 bases; unmatched junction nucleotides: 8. Germline loops: CDR1 KGHDR, CDR2 SFDVKD. CDR3 nucleotides: TGTGCCACCAGTGATTCAGACCCGGGACAGACTAACTATGGCTACACCTTC. Translating it yields CATSDSDPGQTNYGYTF.

This clonotype is a singleton in its sample. One junction end does not reproduce the germline sequence, and a read error may be involved. This chain joins TRBV7-2 and TRBJ1-3; 8 bases are shared with TRBD1. CDR1 is SGHTA, CDR2 FQGNSA, per germline. The CDR3 length is 16 residues. CDR3 bases: TGTGCCGGCAGCGACGGACAGGGTGCGGCTGGAAACACCATATATTTT. Its protein is CAGSDGQGAAGNTIYF.

The chain joins TRBV29-1 to TRBJ1-1; 9 nucleotides match TRBD1. Germline V gives CDR1 SQVTM, CDR2 ANQGSEA. The CDR3 spans 14 residues. Losses at the gene ends were 7 bases for V and 0 bases for J; bases not matched to a gene: 6. The CDR3 here is CSAGGQGLNTEAFF. The CDR3 coding sequence is TGCAGCGCTGGGGGACAGGGCTTGAACACTGAAGCTTTCTTT.

This clonotype was recorded many times. V usage is TRBV20-1 and J usage is TRBJ1-2; 10 bases match TRBD1. CDR1 is DFQATT and CDR2 is SNEGSKA in the germline V gene (reference sequence). The V gene end was trimmed by 2 bases and the J gene end by 5 bases; junction bases not matched to a gene: 5. The CDR3 has 14 residues. CDR3 protein: CSARSDRGGYGYTF. DNA for the CDR3: TGCAGTGCTAGATCGGACAGGGGGGGATATGGCTACACCTTC.

The chain recombines TRBV7-9 with TRBJ1-1, with D maybe TRBD1 (6 bases). Trimming removed 1 base at V and 7 bases at J, with 10 bases between. The CDR3 has 13 amino acids. Germline values: CDR1 SEHNR, CDR2 FQNEAQ (reference sequence). The CDR3 here is CASSLDTDSEAFF. CDR3 DNA: TGTGCCAGCAGCTTAGATACGGACAGTGAAGCTTTCTTT.

This clonotype is a singleton in its sample. The chain uses TRBV19 and TRBJ1-2; 7 bases map to TRBD1. Germline V gene sequence: CDR1 LNHDA, CDR2 SQIVND (reference sequence). The CDR3 has 15 residues. J gave up 5 bases and V 6 bases, and 12 bases lay outside the gene matches. The CDR3 here is CASRDRNQGGYGYTF. CDR3 DNA sequence: TGTGCCAGTAGGGACCGGAATCAGGGGGGATATGGCTACACCTTC.

Many counts were recorded for this clonotype. The V and J genes are TRBV20-1 and TRBJ1-1; perhaps TRBD1 as D (5 bases). CDR1 is DFQATT and CDR2 is SNEGSKA in the germline V gene (reference sequence). The CDR3 totals 11 residues. CDR3 nucleotides: TGCAGCCCCGGGGGTAACACTGAAGCTTTCTTT. Its protein product is CSPGGNTEAFF.

The table lists this clonotype with a few counts. This chain links TRBV7-9 with TRBJ1-1; weak D call: TRBD1 (6 bases). Germline CDR1 is SEHNR and CDR2 is FQNEAQ (reference sequence). The CDR3 spans 17 residues. The V and J ends lost 3 bases and 0 bases respectively, with 17 bases between them. CDR3 loop: CASSFLEGVGMNTEAFF. In DNA form, the CDR3 reads TGTGCCAGCAGCTTTCTCGAGGGGGTTGGGATGAACACTGAAGCTTTCTTT.

The chain links TRBV29-1 to TRBJ1-1; the match to TRBD1 covers 10 bases. The CDR3 contains 14 residues. The ends lost 7 bases at V and 10 bases at J; junction bases unmatched: 15. Germline lookup yields CDR1 SQVTM and CDR2 ANQGSEA. CDR3 bases: TGCAGCGCCGAAGCCGGGACAGGGGATTTTGGAGCTTTCTTT. It yields the protein CSAEAGTGDFGAFF. Filled out from reference TRBV29-1 and TRBJ1-1, the complete variable domain reads SAVISQKPSRDICQRGTSLTIQCQVDSQVTMMFWYRQQPGQSLTLIATANQGSEATYESGFVIDKFPISRPNLTFSTLTVSNMSPEDSSIYLCSAEAGTGDFGAFFGQGTRLTVV.

This clonotype was counted only a few times. The V call is TRBV20-1, the J call TRBJ1-5; 8 bases fit TRBD1. V gave up 3 bases and J gave up 0 bases; unmatched junction bases: 7. The V gene's germline CDR1 is DFQATT and CDR2 SNEGSKA (reference sequence). The CDR3 is made up of 16 amino acids. The CDR3 DNA follows: TGCAGTGCTAGTCCATCGACAGGGGTTAGCAATCAGCCCCAGCATTTT. Translation: CSASPSTGVSNQPQHF.

J is TRBJ1-2 and V is TRBV20-1; TRBD1 matches at 9 bases. There are 14 residues in the CDR3. V lost 3 bases and J lost 7; bases outside the gene matches: 9. In germline, CDR1 is DFQATT, CDR2 SNEGSKA (reference sequence). CDR3 in amino acids: CSASEGQGRPGYTF. The DNA of the CDR3 is TGCAGTGCTAGCGAGGGACAGGGAAGACCTGGCTACACCTTC.

The chain combines TRBV10-3 with TRBJ2-6; D remains ambiguous. V gave up 4 bases and J gave up 2 bases, with 3 bases separating them. The germline CDR1 and CDR2 sequences are ENHRY and SYGVKD. This CDR3 is built from 13 residues. Here the CDR3 DNA reads TGTGCCATCAGTGGCGCTGGGGCCAACGTCCTGACTTTC. It specifies CAISGAGANVLTF.

This clonotype occurred once. V usage is TRBV10-3 and J usage is TRBJ1-3; tentatively, D is TRBD1 (6 bases). Germline CDR1 reads ENHRY; CDR2 reads SYGVKD. This CDR3 spans 17 amino acids. Trimming stripped 3 bases from V and 0 bases from J, with 15 bases between. The CDR3 loop reads CAISDPVQGFSGNTIYF. CDR3 nucleotide sequence: TGTGCCATCAGTGATCCGGTACAGGGTTTCTCTGGAAACACCATATATTTT.

This clonotype has at least ten counts. The chain is built from TRBV5-1 and TRBJ1-1; 9 positions agree with TRBD1. Germline assignment: CDR1 SGHRS and CDR2 YFSETQ. There are 13 residues in the CDR3. Unmatched junction bases numbered 0, after V lost 3 bases and J lost 3 bases. CDR3 coding DNA: TGCGCCAGCAGCTGGACAGGGGACACTGAAGCTTTCTTT. It yields the protein CASSWTGDTEAFF.